Below, 32 T cell receptor beta chains from the same sample are listed, as sequenced in a study of naive and memory T cell subsets. A UMI-containing oligonucleotide was joined by 3' ligation to the TCR cDNA template. Amplification of ligated cDNA took four PCR rounds with SP2 and nested alpha and beta constant primers. TCRdb re-analysed the UMI-ligation and nested PCR reads in MiXCR, keeping a single row per CDR3 protein. The sample shows more than 20,000 distinct CDR3 sequences, roughly 5.2% of them seen only once. The sample consisted of blood. The source is an adult in good health.

This clonotype showed up many times. V usage is TRBV28 and J usage is TRBJ2-4; D uncertain. Germline lookup yields CDR1 MDHEN and CDR2 SYDVKM. Between the trimmed V and J ends, which lost 6 bases and 1 base, there was a span of 16 bases. This CDR3 has 16 amino acids. The CDR3 coding sequence is TGTGCCAGCAGCAACGAGGCCCGCTCCGCCAAAAACATTCAGTACTTC. Translating it yields CASSNEARSAKNIQYF.

This clonotype was recorded a few times. The V gene is TRBV4-1, the J gene TRBJ2-7, with D hard to call. The CDR3 sequence is 14 residues long. V lost 0 bases and J 3 bases, leaving 9 bases between the germline ends. Germline V CDR1 and CDR2: MGHRA, YSYEKL. CDR3 DNA sequence: TGCGCCAGCAGCCAAGATTGGCCTAACTACGAGCAGTACTTC. As protein: CASSQDWPNYEQYF.

This clonotype was observed many times. V usage is TRBV29-1 and J usage is TRBJ2-4; D not certain. The germline gives CDR1 SQVTM, CDR2 ANQGSEA. The CDR3 length is 13 residues. Trimming removed 3 bases from V and 4 bases from J, with 10 bases in between. CDR3 loop: CSVDGQLKNIQYF. CDR3 in DNA: TGCAGCGTTGATGGGCAGCTAAAAAACATTCAGTACTTC.

This clonotype was detected ten times or more. V gene TRBV6-2 or TRBV6-3 combines with J gene TRBJ2-7, with D maybe TRBD2 (8 bases). The CDR3 contains 15 residues. With 7 bases removed from V and 2 bases from J, the gap between germline ends came to 18 bases. Germline V gene sequence: CDR1 MNHEY, CDR2 SVGEGT. This CDR3 is CASTEGSGTAYEQYF. The CDR3 nucleotides read TGTGCCAGCACAGAGGGTAGCGGGACAGCCTACGAGCAGTACTTC.

The rearrangement joins TRBV4-2 to TRBJ2-7; 8 bases line up with TRBD2. Losses at the gene ends were 2 bases for V and 0 bases for J; bases not matched to a gene: 6. The CDR3 runs to 16 residues. Germline CDR1 and CDR2: LGHNA and YNFKEQ. CDR3 loop: CASSQIASGLSYEQYF. The CDR3 DNA reads as TGTGCCAGCAGCCAAATCGCTAGCGGGCTCTCCTACGAGCAGTACTTC.

Ten or more counts support this clonotype. The J gene is TRBJ1-1, the V gene TRBV27; D is possibly TRBD1 (5 bases). CDR3 size: 13 residues. Germline CDR1 MNHEY, CDR2 SMNVEV (reference sequence). The V end was cut by 10 bases, the J end by 5 bases, with 17 bases between. CDR3: CATLQAAGTEAFF. The CDR3 coding sequence is TGTGCCACACTACAGGCCGCAGGGACTGAAGCTTTCTTT.

This clonotype was found many times. The chain couples TRBV9 to TRBJ2-1; the match to TRBD2 covers 7 bases. V gave up 3 bases and J gave up 5 bases; unmatched junction bases: 14. The CDR3 spans 17 residues. CDR1 is SGDLS, CDR2 YYNGEE, per germline. The CDR3 bases are TGTGCCAGCAGCGGGGGGGTAACTAGCGCCACTCACAATGAGCAGTTCTTC. It yields the protein CASSGGVTSATHNEQFF.

This clonotype was picked up many times. The chain recombines TRBV12-3 or TRBV12-4 with TRBJ2-1; D tentatively reads TRBD1 or TRBD2 (7 bases each). The length of the CDR3 is 15 residues. The V gene lost 5 bases and the J gene lost 6 bases, with 17 bases spanning the gap. In nucleotides, the CDR3 is TGTGCCAGCAGTCCCCGACTAGCAGGGGGCAATGAGCAGTTCTTC. This gives the protein CASSPRLAGGNEQFF.

This clonotype has a count of ten or more. The V call is TRBV5-1, the J call TRBJ1-1; perhaps TRBD1 as D (5 bases). Germline CDR1 SGHRS, CDR2 YFSETQ. V gave up 0 bases and J gave up 8 bases, with 11 bases separating them. The CDR3 spans 13 residues. The CDR3 is CASSLGGVSEAFF. The CDR3 nucleotides read TGCGCCAGCAGCTTGGGAGGGGTGAGCGAAGCTTTCTTT.

This clonotype was detected a few times. This rearrangement joins TRBV27 to TRBJ1-1; 7 bases line up with TRBD1. This CDR3 has 15 amino acids. The V gene end was trimmed by 8 bases and the J gene end by 5 bases; junction bases not matched to a gene: 14. Germline CDR1 and CDR2: MNHEY and SMNVEV (reference sequence). CDR3 sequence (DNA): TGTGCCAGCGGACGACAGGGATGGGAGAGGACTGAAGCTTTCTTT. It translates to CASGRQGWERTEAFF.

This chain links TRBV5-1 with TRBJ2-3; weak D call: TRBD2 (6 bases). The germline V gene encodes CDR1 SGHRS and CDR2 YFSETQ. Trimming left V 4 bases short and J 11 bases short, with 17 bases between. CDR3 size: 13 residues. Written as DNA, the CDR3 is TGCGCCAGCAGCGGGGACTCGGGGACGGGGCAGTATTTT. Amino acids: CASSGDSGTGQYF. Supplemented by reference TRBV5-1 and TRBJ2-3, the full variable domain reads KAGVTQTPRYLIKTRGQQVTLSCSPISGHRSVSWYQQTPGQGLQFLFEYFSETQRNKGNFPGRFSGRQFSNSRSEMNVSTLELGDSALYLCASSGDSGTGQYFGPGTRLTVL.

This chain joins TRBV15 and TRBJ2-1; 7 bases map to TRBD1. The germline gives CDR1 LNHNV, CDR2 YYDKDF (reference sequence). V lost 8 bases and J lost 4; bases outside the gene matches: 11. The CDR3 runs 15 residues. CDR3 nucleotides: TGTGCCACCGGGACCTGGGGCAGGGGGTACAATGAGCAGTTCTTC. It codes for CATGTWGRGYNEQFF.

This clonotype was observed many times. V usage is TRBV5-6 and J usage is TRBJ1-1; 10 nucleotides align to TRBD1. Unmatched junction bases numbered 7, after V lost 5 bases and J lost 6 bases. CDR1 and CDR2 (germline): SGHDT, YYEEEE. The CDR3 is 14 amino acids. CDR3 nucleotide sequence: TGTGCCAGCAGTCGCCGGGACAGGGGATCTGAAGCTTTCTTT. Protein sequence: CASSRRDRGSEAFF.

This clonotype was seen at least ten times. The chain joins TRBV7-3 to TRBJ2-7; D unresolved. This CDR3 contains 17 residues. Per the germline V gene, CDR1 is SGHTA and CDR2 is FQGTGA. Deletions cut 8 bases from V and 2 bases from J, with 25 bases between. This chain's CDR3 is CASYYPPRARHTYEQYF. The DNA for the CDR3 is TGTGCCAGCTACTATCCTCCTCGGGCCAGGCATACCTACGAGCAGTACTTC.

Ten or more counts support this clonotype. This chain connects TRBV7-2 to TRBJ2-3; 8 bases agree with TRBD2. There are 12 residues in the CDR3. CDR1 is SGHTA and CDR2 is FQGNSA in the germline V gene. Unmatched junction bases numbered 1, after V lost 5 bases and J lost 6 bases. CDR3 DNA sequence: TGTGCCAGCAGCGCTAGCGGGGATACGCAGTATTTT. Amino acid sequence: CASSASGDTQYF.

This clonotype was seen only a few times. V usage is TRBV6-5 and J usage is TRBJ2-1; 14 bases map to TRBD2. V was pared by 6 bases and J by 11 bases, with 6 bases of the junction left unmatched. The CDR3 is 14 amino acids. Germline V gene data show CDR1 as MNHEY and CDR2 as SVGAGI. The CDR3 nucleotides read TGTGCCAGCAGCTATGGGACTAGCGGGAGTAAGCAGTTCTTC. Amino acid sequence: CASSYGTSGSKQFF.

This clonotype was detected many times. This chain uses TRBV6-4 with TRBJ2-1, with 12 bases lining up with TRBD2. The CDR3 runs to 18 residues. V shed 3 bases, J shed 6 bases, and the junction held 12 bases outside the gene matches. Germline V gene sequence: CDR1 MRHNA, CDR2 SNTAGT. The CDR3 DNA is TGTGCCAGCAGTGAGGTCGGCCCCGGACTAGCGGGATTCAATGAGCAGTTCTTC. It encodes CASSEVGPGLAGFNEQFF.

This clonotype was observed at least ten times. This chain joins TRBV7-6 and TRBJ2-5, with 7 bases identical to TRBD1. The V segment lost 3 bases and the J segment 4 bases; nucleotides outside the gene matches: 2. The CDR3 has 13 residues. Germline CDR1 and CDR2: SGHVS and FNYEAQ. For the CDR3, the DNA is TGTGCCAGCAGCTTCCAGGGGGTAGAGACCCAGTACTTC. It codes for CASSFQGVETQYF.

This clonotype was recorded at least ten times. The chain links TRBV11-2 to TRBJ2-3, with 13 bases identical to TRBD2. Germline CDR1 reads SGHAT; CDR2 reads FQNNGV. This CDR3 has 18 residues. V lost 5 bases, J lost 4 bases, and 12 bases stayed unmatched. As DNA, the CDR3 is TGTGCCAGCAGCCAACTACCCTGGACTAGCGGGAGTGCAGATACGCAGTATTTT. Its translation is CASSQLPWTSGSADTQYF.

This clonotype has a count of ten or more. The chain employs TRBV6-5 and TRBJ1-2; D is possibly TRBD1 (5 bases). The CDR3 covers 18 residues. Germline CDR1 is MNHEY and CDR2 is SVGAGI. Trimming took 5 bases from V and 3 from J, leaving 25 bases between them. In nucleotides, the CDR3 is TGTGCCAGCAGTCCACGGACACTCAACGGCTGGGAACACTATGGCTACACCTTC. Protein product: CASSPRTLNGWEHYGYTF.

Ten or more counts support this clonotype. V and J are TRBV29-1 and TRBJ2-7, with 7 bases that match TRBD2. CDR3 length: 15 residues. Germline-derived CDR1 and CDR2 are SQVTM and ANQGSEA. The J segment lost 6 bases and the V segment lost 6 bases, leaving 17 bases of the junction unmatched. CDR3 sequence: CSVRLLGLGESEQYF. The DNA of the CDR3 is TGCAGCGTCAGACTACTCGGACTAGGGGAGAGCGAGCAGTACTTC.

This clonotype was picked up a small number of times. V is TRBV6-6 and J is TRBJ2-1; possibly TRBD2 for D (6 bases). There are 15 residues in the CDR3. V was clipped by 2 bases and J by 3 bases, with 11 bases between them. The germline gives CDR1 MNHNY, CDR2 SVGAGI (reference sequence). CDR3 bases: TGTGCCAGCAGTTACGGGTCGGGGGACTACAATGAGCAGTTCTTC. Translated: CASSYGSGDYNEQFF.

Many counts were recorded for this clonotype. The rearrangement uses TRBV29-1 and TRBJ2-1; no reliable D call. Germline loops: CDR1 SQVTM, CDR2 ANQGSEA. This CDR3 comprises 13 residues. Trimming pared 2 bases from V and 9 bases from J, leaving 14 bases between. The CDR3 spells CSVELGLIGEQFF. CDR3 in DNA: TGCAGCGTTGAACTAGGGTTGATCGGTGAGCAGTTCTTC.

In its sample, this clonotype was seen many times. The chain joins TRBV5-5 to TRBJ2-5; D remains ambiguous. Trimming stripped 3 bases from V and 0 bases from J, with 12 bases between. This CDR3 is 15 amino acids long. Looked up from germline, CDR1 is SGHKS and CDR2 is YYEKEE (reference sequence). Written as DNA, the CDR3 is TGTGCCAGCAGCTCCGGCTTCCAGGACCAAGAGACCCAGTACTTC. This translates into CASSSGFQDQETQYF.

This clonotype was counted at least ten times. The chain links TRBV6-6 to TRBJ1-5; D is uncertain. The CDR3 has 17 residues. Trimming cost V 0 bases and J 5 bases, with 17 bases left between them. The V gene's germline CDR1 is MNHNY and CDR2 SVGAGI (reference sequence). DNA of the CDR3: TGTGCCAGCAGTTACTCGACGGCGGGGATCGAGGATCAGCCCCAGCATTTT. Amino acid sequence: CASSYSTAGIEDQPQHF.

This clonotype appeared many times. This chain connects TRBV6-2 or TRBV6-3 to TRBJ2-1; TRBD2 matches 9 bases. Germline V gene lookup returns CDR1 MNHEY and CDR2 SVGEGT. V trimming: 6 bases; J trimming: 5 bases; junction bases outside the gene matches: 11. The CDR3 is 16 residues long. The DNA for the CDR3 is TGTGCCAGCAGCTCATCCCTAGCGGGGAGGGACAATGAGCAGTTCTTC. This encodes CASSSSLAGRDNEQFF.

This clonotype has a count of ten or more. The rearrangement uses TRBV5-4 and TRBJ1-5; D unresolved. Trimming removed 4 bases from V and 0 bases from J, with 8 bases in between. The CDR3 contains 14 residues. Germline V CDR1 and CDR2: SGHNT, YYREEE (reference sequence). The CDR3 loop is CASSREGSNQPQHF. The CDR3 nucleotides are TGTGCCAGCAGCCGTGAGGGTAGCAATCAGCCCCAGCATTTT.

The sample holds many counts of this clonotype. This chain connects TRBV11-1 to TRBJ2-5; the D gene is possibly TRBD2 (6 bases). Trimming left V 3 bases short and J 3 bases short, with 11 bases between. Per germline, CDR1 SGHAT and CDR2 FQDESV (reference sequence). This CDR3 has 14 residues. The CDR3 spells CASSFRLGEETQYF. CDR3 DNA: TGTGCCAGCAGCTTCCGACTAGGAGAAGAGACCCAGTACTTC.

At least ten counts were recorded for this clonotype. The chain couples TRBV10-3 to TRBJ1-5, with D hard to call. The CDR3 runs to 14 residues. V was pared by 3 bases and J by 0 bases, with 6 bases between. Germline CDR1 is ENHRY and CDR2 is SYGVKD. The CDR3 reads CAISDSISNQPQHF. As DNA, the CDR3 is TGTGCCATCAGTGACAGCATTAGCAATCAGCCCCAGCATTTT.

This clonotype was seen a few times. This chain joins TRBV5-6 and TRBJ1-1; D is unclear. Trimming took 6 bases from V and 8 from J, leaving 20 bases between them. This CDR3 region has 14 residues. Germline CDR1 and CDR2: SGHDT and YYEEEE. CDR3 DNA: TGTGCCAGCAACAGCTTGAAGGCCCGGGCCGAAGCTTTCTTT. Translating it yields CASNSLKARAEAFF.

This clonotype came up many times. CDR3 region: CASTSKGGETYNEQFF. In nucleotides, the CDR3 is TGTGCCAGCACCTCAAAAGGCGGGGAAACCTACAATGAGCAGTTCTTC. The chain is built from TRBV12-3 or TRBV12-4 and TRBJ2-1, with a weak D call TRBD2 (6 bases). Trimming shortened V by 7 bases and J by 2 bases, and 18 bases separated the two germline ends. The CDR3 consists of 16 residues.

The chain employs TRBV7-2 and TRBJ2-1; 14 nucleotides agree with TRBD2. Germline lookup yields CDR1 SGHTA and CDR2 FQGNSA. This CDR3 is built from 16 residues. With 0 bases clipped from V and 7 bases from J, the junction kept 2 bases outside the gene matches. The CDR3, as DNA: TGTGCCAGCAGCTTAGCGGGACTAGCGGGAGTGAATGAGCAGTTCTTC. Translation gives CASSLAGLAGVNEQFF.